This T cell receptor (beta chain) was captured in a study of blood T cells in healthy people across ages (dated by TCRdb to between 2014 and 2017). Turning to the overall study: Template switching captured roughly one uniquely barcoded TCR beta cDNA molecule per two T cells in model experiments. Donors were grouped into four age groups: young (average roughly 15 years), middle-aged (roughly 38), aged (62) and long-lived (just over 80). The study analyzed two additional independent replicas of 1 million unique cDNA reads from the same blood draw for two donors, one aged 18 to 30 and one aged 80 or older. To track age-related changes in TCR beta repertoire diversity, the study relied on deep sequencing normalized with unique cDNA molecular identifiers. To avoid experimental bias, donors of different ages were randomly spread across the sequencing lanes.

Beyond this particular receptor, the publication reports: Compared with the aged group, the long-lived group had more naive CD4+ T cells, fewer expanded clones and increased TCR diversity, a pattern suggesting age selection. Donor CMV infection status was unknown, potentially confounding age-related changes in expanded clonotypes. As age increased, observed TCR beta diversity per million T cells dropped in a roughly linear way, and a significant reduction was already evident by age about 40. Bulk unsorted PBMC profiling prevented conclusive comparison of naive and antigen-experienced compartments. A strong correlation was found between observed TCR beta diversity and the percentage of naive T cells measured by flow cytometry. Estimates of total diversity from one million sequenced T cells were regarded as lower bounds and underestimates.

Libraries were constructed by 5' RACE. Instrument used: Illumina HiSeq 2500. A second about 7 to 12 cycle PCR used a sample-barcoded 5' primer and a J-beta primer mix. A template-switch 5' adaptor carrying 12 random nucleotides introduced a unique molecular identifier onto each TCR beta cDNA molecule. Each sample yielded at least 2.5 million CDR3-containing paired-end reads. All of the RNA was converted into first-strand cDNA using the Mint cDNA synthesis kit, with a TRBC-specific oligonucleotide serving as the primer. All cDNA was treated with uracil-DNA glycosylase and then went through a first 18-cycle PCR with the universal primers M1SS and BC2_uni_R. Under the source paper's analysis protocol: Normalization of each sample was performed by random selection of 1 million high-quality reads, each carrying a distinct molecular identifier. Reads with shared molecular identifiers were discarded instead of being binned into consensus sequences. MiTCR, with a Q25 quality threshold and the strictest error-elimination algorithm, was used for CDR3 identification, clonotype clustering and error correction. A nonparametric unseen species model using Euler transformation provided a lower-bound estimate of total TCR beta diversity. Through fastp at Q25 and MiXCR, TCRdb rebuilt clones from the public reads, retaining in-frame beta chains. Rows with a matching CDR3 protein are joined into one entry that keeps the most common DNA and genes. TCRdb, not the original authors, processed these V and J calls. The sample data list about 1.4 million distinct CDR3 sequences, and roughly 59% of these were observed just once. Together, the top ten hold roughly 7% of the sample.

Donors were approximately 42 systemically healthy Caucasian individuals from Russia aged roughly 6 to 90 years. Each donor gave 8 to 10 milliliters of peripheral blood, collected into EDTA-treated Vacutainer tubes. Ficoll-Paque density-gradient centrifugation was used to isolate PBMCs, with at least 6.5 million per sample. Total RNA, at least 6 micrograms per sample, was extracted from PBMCs with Trizol reagent. For every donor, an aliquot of PBMCs went through flow cytometry to measure the percentages of naive CD45RAhigh/CD27high T cells. Concerning this clonotype itself: The specificity of this receptor is unknown. Base quality data are lacking; no much larger clone is found one base away.

CDR3 length: 15 amino acids, cysteine to phenylalanine. Only CDR3 DNA is held: 45 bases, read in frame from base 1. Reading the germline V gene gives CDR1 LGHNA and CDR2 YSLEER. Relative to germline, V is 4 bases shorter and J is 1 base shorter, with 13 bases between their ends. The sequenced sample was blood. The V and J segments used are TRBV4-3 and TRBJ2-5, with the D gene too uncertain to name. The receptor was isolated from a man younger than 30 in good health. The CDR3 region reads CASSPTWTVQETQYF. The bases read TGCGCCAGCAGCCCCACATGGACGGTCCAAGAGACCCAGTACTTC.